A selection of T cell receptor beta chains follows, all from one sample in a study of cytomegalovirus exposure and HLA in healthy donors. Some clones are missing from TCRdb's copy, which holds only in-frame ones; the method was immunoSEQ multiplex PCR. The sample yields about 85,000 clones, about 80% seen once. Sequenced input: PBMCs. Receptors originate from a woman aged 50 to 60 in good health and CMV-seropositive. Each CDR3 is given with its conserved first and last residue. Each record gives: clone size, J gene, D gene, V gene, CDR3 protein, CDR3 DNA. The D gene is left open where the match is weak. Size tells how often a clone was seen (once, few, many) or the class of an expanded clone, and some rows leave it out.

-	TRBJ2-3	-	TRBV9	CASSARDNRDTQYF	TGTGCCAGCAGCGCTCGAGACAATAGGGATACGCAGTATTTT
-	TRBJ2-6	-	TRBV5-4	CASRLDSSGANVLTF	TGTGCCAGCAGATTAGACAGTAGTGGGGCCAACGTCCTGACTTTC
-	TRBJ2-3	TRBD2	TRBV5-1	CASSLVRLAGGRNTDTQYF	TGCGCCAGCAGCTTGGTTCGGCTAGCGGGGGGGCGGAACACAGATACGCAGTATTTT
-	TRBJ1-1	TRBD1	TRBV30	CAWSVQRGLTEAFF	TGTGCCTGGAGTGTACAAAGGGGGCTCACTGAAGCTTTCTTT
once	TRBJ1-5	-	TRBV5-8	CASSTTGSNQPQHF	TGTGCCAGCAGCACAACAGGGTCCAATCAGCCCCAGCATTTT
once	TRBJ2-4	-	TRBV19	CASSLQRGTKNIQYF	TGTGCCAGTAGTCTACAGCGAGGGACAAAGAACATTCAGTACTTC
few	TRBJ2-3	-	TRBV6-5	CASSYSPDLGTQYF	TGTGCCAGCAGTTACTCCCCAGATCTGGGCACGCAGTATTTT
-	TRBJ1-2	TRBD1	TRBV2	CASTRVDRVSRGYTF	TGTGCCAGCACCCGAGTCGACAGGGTATCGCGCGGCTACACCTTC
-	TRBJ2-7	-	TRBV5-4	CASSLGPALLDEQYF	TGTGCCAGCAGCTTGGGACCAGCTCTCCTAGACGAGCAGTACTTC
-	TRBJ2-2	-	TRBV5-1	CASSLAGNTGELFF	TGCGCCAGCAGCTTGGCGGGAAACACCGGGGAGCTGTTTTTT
-	TRBJ2-5	-	TRBV21-1	CASSKTGTGGNMRETQYF	TGTGCCAGCAGCAAAACTGGGACAGGGGGGAACATGCGGGAGACCCAGTACTTC
once	TRBJ2-3	-	TRBV7-9	CASSPPWADMGWSDTQYF	TGTGCCAGCAGCCCCCCGTGGGCGGACATGGGGTGGTCAGATACGCAGTATTTT
-	TRBJ1-5	TRBD1	TRBV11-2	CASSRRGFRQGKNQPQHF	TGTGCCAGCAGCCGCAGAGGGTTTCGACAGGGGAAAAATCAGCCCCAGCATTTT
-	TRBJ1-4	-	TRBV27	CASSFTGGTNEKLFF	TGTGCCAGCAGTTTTACCGGGGGGACTAATGAAAAACTGTTTTTT
-	TRBJ1-1	-	TRBV5-1	CASSLAHTNTEAFF	TGCGCCAGCAGCTTGGCACACACGAACACTGAAGCTTTCTTT
few	TRBJ1-2	TRBD1	TRBV19	CASSIIRGPGYTF	TGTGCCAGTAGTATAATCAGGGGGCCTGGCTACACCTTC
-	TRBJ2-7	-	TRBV19	CASSIGASLQDEQYF	TGTGCCAGTAGTATAGGGGCCAGCCTCCAGGACGAGCAGTACTTC
-	TRBJ2-7	TRBD1	TRBV6-5	CASSQPGQTSSEQYF	TGTGCCAGCAGTCAACCGGGACAGACCTCGAGTGAGCAGTACTTC
-	TRBJ1-1	-	TRBV6-6	CASTKGPENTEAFF	TGTGCCAGCACGAAGGGGCCTGAGAACACTGAAGCTTTCTTT
-	TRBJ2-3	-	TRBV19	CASRLSGAPSFSITDTQYF	TGTGCCAGTAGACTTTCTGGGGCCCCTTCCTTCTCCATCACAGATACGCAGTATTTT
-	TRBJ2-1	TRBD1	TRBV11-2	CASSSGQNYNEQFF	TGTGCCAGCAGCTCGGGACAGAACTACAATGAGCAGTTCTTC
-	TRBJ1-3	-	TRBV30	CAWSIINGNTIYF	TGTGCCTGGAGTATAATTAATGGAAACACCATATATTTT
-	TRBJ1-6	-	TRBV6-5	CASHRRGSPLHF	TGTGCCAGCCATAGAAGGGGATCACCCCTCCACTTT
-	TRBJ2-3	TRBD2	TRBV2	CASIPTSGRTDTQYF	TGTGCCAGCATACCGACTAGCGGCCGCACAGATACGCAGTATTTT
-	TRBJ2-5	TRBD2	TRBV14	CASSQVAGALYQETQYF	TGTGCCAGCAGCCAAGTAGCGGGGGCCTTGTACCAAGAGACCCAGTACTTC
-	TRBJ2-3	TRBD1	TRBV7-9	CASSSQGPDTQYF	TGTGCCAGCAGCTCACAGGGGCCAGATACGCAGTATTTT
-	TRBJ2-1	TRBD2	TRBV5-1	CASSRSGSGIYNEQFF	TGCGCTAGCAGCAGGAGTGGGAGCGGGATTTACAATGAGCAGTTCTTC
-	TRBJ2-5	-	TRBV5-1	CASSTRQAETQYF	TGCGCCAGCAGCACCCGACAGGCAGAGACCCAGTACTTC
-	TRBJ2-5	-	TRBV23-1	CASSQWREETQYF	TGCGCCAGCAGTCAGTGGAGGGAAGAGACCCAGTACTTC
-	TRBJ1-1	-	TRBV7-9	CASSLGSAEAFF	TGTGCCAGCAGCTTAGGAAGCGCTGAAGCTTTCTTT
-	TRBJ1-2	TRBD1	TRBV4-1	CASSQVTGGSGYTF	TGCGCCAGCAGCCAGGTTACAGGGGGCAGCGGCTACACCTTC
once	TRBJ2-1	TRBD2	TRBV5-1	CASSLLTSGDEQFF	TGCGCCAGCAGCTTGTTGACTAGCGGGGATGAGCAGTTCTTC
-	TRBJ2-5	-	TRBV5-5	CASTPTYPSTAQPGTQYF	TGTGCCAGCACCCCAACCTACCCGTCAACGGCACAACCAGGGACCCAGTACTTC
-	TRBJ1-1	-	TRBV19	CAVTKRRGAGSTEAFF	TGTGCCGTAACTAAGCGTCGGGGGGCCGGGAGCACTGAAGCTTTCTTT
once	TRBJ1-3	-	TRBV28	CASSPGGPGNTIYF	TGTGCCAGCAGCCCCGGAGGGCCCGGGAACACCATATATTTT
-	TRBJ2-5	-	TRBV6-6	CASSYSAGLGETQYF	TGTGCCAGCAGTTACTCGGCGGGCCTGGGCGAGACCCAGTACTTC
-	TRBJ1-6	-	TRBV30	CAWSAWDTGPNSPLHF	TGTGCCTGGAGTGCGTGGGACACCGGGCCAAATTCACCCCTCCACTTT
few	TRBJ1-4	-	TRBV30	CAGSIDNEKLFF	TGTGCCGGTAGCATAGATAATGAAAAACTGTTTTTT
-	TRBJ2-3	TRBD2	TRBV9	CASSPPSSGSDTQYF	TGTGCCAGCAGCCCCCCCTCTAGCGGTTCAGATACGCAGTATTTT
-	TRBJ1-2	-	TRBV7-2	CASSPESDYGYTF	TGTGCCAGCAGCCCGGAGAGCGACTATGGCTACACCTTC
-	TRBJ2-1	TRBD2	TRBV4-1	CASSQSSGGINEQFF	TGCGCCAGCAGCCAGTCTAGCGGGGGAATAAATGAGCAGTTCTTC
-	TRBJ1-1	-	TRBV15	CATSRVLGVGTEAFF	TGTGCCACCAGCAGAGTTCTCGGGGTAGGCACTGAAGCTTTCTTT
-	TRBJ2-7	TRBD1	TRBV5-1	CASSLGTGGSYEQYF	TGCGCCAGCAGCTTGGGGACAGGGGGCTCCTACGAGCAGTACTTC
-	TRBJ2-1	TRBD2	TRBV19	CASSREGSGRGGEQFF	TGTGCCAGTAGCCGGGAGGGGAGCGGGAGAGGAGGGGAGCAGTTCTTC
-	TRBJ2-1	TRBD2	TRBV7-2	CASSLVQRGDEQFF	TGTGCCAGCAGCTTAGTTCAGCGGGGGGATGAGCAGTTCTTC
-	TRBJ1-4	TRBD1	TRBV5-4	CASSLDNRGNEKLFF	TGTGCCAGCAGCTTGGATAACAGGGGTAATGAAAAACTGTTTTTT
-	TRBJ1-2	-	TRBV11-3	CASSLGVTNYGYTF	TGTGCCAGCAGCTTAGGAGTTACGAATTATGGCTACACCTTC
-	TRBJ1-2	-	TRBV28	CASSLPGAGGYTF	TGTGCCAGCAGTTTACCTGGGGCGGGGGGCTACACCTTC
-	TRBJ1-2	-	TRBV6-5	CASGGYGYTF	TGTGCCAGCGGCGGGTACGGCTACACCTTC
-	TRBJ2-7	TRBD1	TRBV7-9	CASSIGQGLEKQYF	TGTGCCAGCAGCATCGGACAGGGGTTGGAAAAGCAGTACTTC
-	TRBJ2-1	-	TRBV5-6	CASSASAGEQFF	TGTGCCAGCAGCGCATCGGCGGGTGAGCAGTTCTTC
-	TRBJ1-5	TRBD1	TRBV30	CAWSGTGFQPQHF	TGTGCCTGGAGTGGGACAGGGTTTCAGCCCCAGCATTTT